Listed here are 28 T cell receptor beta chains from one sample, sequenced in a study of identical twins. TCRdb processed the 5' RACE reads anew with MiXCR; each CDR3 protein has one entry. The table records over 550,000 distinct CDR3 sequences, roughly 7.2% of them present only once. The data were also submitted as part of a second study, on yellow fever vaccine responses in identical twins.

Sequencing was performed on PBMCs. Receptors were obtained from a woman aged 18-29 years in good health.

This clonotype was picked up a small number of times. The V gene is TRBV11-2, the J gene TRBJ2-4, with D possibly matching TRBD2 (5 bases). V was pared by 1 base and J by 6 bases, with 10 bases between. The CDR3 runs to 14 residues. Germline V lookup: CDR1 SGHAT, CDR2 FQNNGV. CDR3 protein: CASSLGTDSNIQYF. CDR3 DNA sequence: TGTGCCAGCAGCTTAGGGACGGACTCAAACATTCAGTACTTC.

This clonotype was observed at least ten times. The chain recombines TRBV12-3 or TRBV12-4 with TRBJ1-1; unclear D gene. Trimming removed 8 bases at V and 4 bases at J, with 8 bases between. The CDR3 covers 11 residues. The CDR3 DNA sequence: TGTGCCAGCCCCAACAGCACTGAAGCTTTCTTT. This gives the protein CASPNSTEAFF.

In this sample, this clonotype turned up a few times. The rearrangement uses TRBV14 and TRBJ1-3; the D gene is possibly TRBD1 (5 bases). V was shortened by 4 bases and J by 7 bases, with 20 bases between the two germline ends. The CDR3 contains 16 residues. Looked up from germline, CDR1 is SGHDN and CDR2 is FVKESK. DNA of the CDR3: TGTGCCAGCAGCCCGCGCCGGGACCCCAGGTGGAACACCATATATTTT. This translates into CASSPRRDPRWNTIYF.

This clonotype was detected only a few times. The V gene is TRBV24-1, the J gene TRBJ2-1; D is unclear. The germline CDR1 and CDR2 sequences are KGHDR and SFDVKD. The V end was cut by 7 bases, the J end by 5 bases, with 5 bases between. The CDR3 consists of 11 residues. CDR3 sequence (DNA): TGTGCCACCAGACAGCACAATGAGCAGTTCTTC. Protein sequence: CATRQHNEQFF.

This clonotype was seen a handful of times. The CDR3 protein is CASSNKGAGTEAFF. CDR3 in DNA: TGTGCCAGCAGTAATAAGGGGGCAGGTACTGAAGCTTTCTTT. The genes are TRBV12-3 or TRBV12-4 and TRBJ1-1; 7 nucleotides line up with TRBD1. This CDR3 region has 14 residues. The trim removed 5 bases at V and 5 bases at J, leaving 8 bases unmatched.

The genes are TRBV20-1 and TRBJ2-5; 8 bases are shared with TRBD2. There are 14 residues in the CDR3. Unmatched junction bases numbered 7, after V lost 3 bases and J lost 4 bases. Germline assignment: CDR1 DFQATT and CDR2 SNEGSKA (reference sequence). CDR3: CSARPPSGRETQYF. The CDR3 DNA sequence: TGCAGTGCTAGGCCTCCTAGCGGGCGAGAGACCCAGTACTTC.

The chain links TRBV25-1 to TRBJ2-5, with 7 positions matching TRBD1. The J segment lost 0 bases and the V segment lost 6 bases, leaving 7 bases of the junction unmatched. Per germline, CDR1 MGHDK and CDR2 SYGVNS. The CDR3 runs to 15 residues. The CDR3 nucleotides read TGTGCCAGCAGGGCAGGGGGTCCGTACCAAGAGACCCAGTACTTC. It specifies CASRAGGPYQETQYF.

This rearrangement joins TRBV27 to TRBJ2-7; 7 bases match TRBD1. Germline V CDR1 and CDR2: MNHEY, SMNVEV (reference sequence). Unmatched junction bases numbered 6, after V lost 4 bases and J lost 3 bases. This CDR3 has 14 amino acids. CDR3 nucleotides: TGTGCCAGCAGTTCGGCCCCAGGGGGCTACGAGCAGTACGTC. The encoded protein is CASSSAPGGYEQYV.

This clonotype was recorded at least ten times. The V gene is TRBV29-1, the J gene TRBJ2-2; TRBD2 matches at 9 bases. Trimming removed 2 bases from V and 7 bases from J; junction bases left unmatched: 5. Germline V lookup: CDR1 SQVTM, CDR2 ANQGSEA. There are 14 residues in the CDR3. The CDR3 bases are TGCAGCGTTGAAATAGCGGGGGTATACGGGGAGCTGTTTTTT. Protein product: CSVEIAGVYGELFF.

The genes are TRBV5-1 and TRBJ2-7; TRBD2 matches 12 bases. After removal of 5 bases from V and 5 bases from J, the junction contained 8 bases not matched to a gene. This CDR3 is built from 15 residues. CDR1 is SGHRS and CDR2 is YFSETQ in the germline V gene. The CDR3 reads CASREGLAGSHEQYF. DNA of the CDR3: TGCGCCAGCAGAGAGGGACTAGCGGGTTCGCACGAGCAGTACTTC.

This chain uses TRBV11-2 with TRBJ2-3; D remains unclear. Trimming left V 2 bases short and J 1 base short, with 10 bases between. Germline V gives CDR1 SGHAT, CDR2 FQNNGV. The CDR3 consists of 15 residues. This chain's CDR3 is CASSLSLGGTDTQYF. CDR3 DNA: TGTGCCAGCAGCTTATCACTTGGTGGCACAGATACGCAGTATTTT.

This clonotype showed up many times. This chain connects TRBV14 to TRBJ2-5, with D tentatively TRBD1 or TRBD2 (6 bases each). The CDR3 runs to 13 residues. The V gene lost 4 bases and the J gene lost 5 bases, with 11 bases spanning the gap. Germline CDR1 SGHDN, CDR2 FVKESK. CDR3 region: CASSPGAGETQYF. The CDR3 DNA reads TGTGCCAGCAGCCCAGGGGCGGGGGAGACCCAGTACTTC.

The rearrangement joins TRBV7-7 to TRBJ2-2; maybe TRBD1 (6 bases). Trimming took off 4 bases at V and 7 bases at J, with 10 bases between the two ends. Germline V CDR1 and CDR2: SSHAT, FNYEAQ (reference sequence). The CDR3 loop spans 13 amino acids. The CDR3 coding sequence is TGTGCCAGCAGCTCGGACAGCCTCGGGGAGCTGTTTTTT. It yields the protein CASSSDSLGELFF. The variable domain in full, with the rest retrieved from reference TRBV7-7 and TRBJ2-2, is GAGVSQSPRYKVTKRGQDVTLRCDPISSHATLYWYQQALGQGPEFLTYFNYEAQPDKSGLPSDRFSAERPEGSISTLTIQRTEQRDSAMYRCASSSDSLGELFFGEGSRLTVL.

This chain uses TRBV20-1 with TRBJ2-5; either TRBD1 or TRBD2 may supply D (6 bases each). V was trimmed by 2 bases and J by 13 bases, leaving 14 bases between them. This CDR3 comprises 11 residues. CDR1 DFQATT and CDR2 SNEGSKA come from the germline V gene (reference sequence). CDR3 residues: CSARSGAGPYF. The CDR3 DNA reads as TGCAGTGCTAGATCGGGGGCGGGCCCGTACTTC.

This clonotype occurred many times. The gene calls are TRBV28 and TRBJ2-7; 10 nucleotides agree with TRBD2. The CDR3 has 17 amino acids. Germline CDR1 and CDR2: MDHEN and SYDVKM. V gave up 1 base and J gave up 3 bases; unmatched junction bases: 9. The CDR3: CASSLLVSASGSYEQYF. CDR3 sequence (DNA): TGTGCCAGCAGTTTATTGGTATCGGCTAGCGGGAGCTACGAGCAGTACTTC.

Many counts were recorded for this clonotype. The chain couples TRBV28 to TRBJ1-1; 7 nucleotides match TRBD1. From germline, CDR1 is MDHEN and CDR2 SYDVKM. The V gene end was trimmed by 7 bases and the J gene end by 1 base; junction bases not matched to a gene: 9. The CDR3 is made up of 15 amino acids. The CDR3 sequence is CASTPRQGRNTEAFF. The DNA of the CDR3 is TGTGCCAGCACCCCAAGACAGGGCAGGAACACTGAAGCTTTCTTT. The variable domain in full, with the rest retrieved from reference TRBV28 and TRBJ1-1, is DVKVTQSSRYLVKRTGEKVFLECVQDMDHENMFWYRQDPGLGLRLIYFSYDVKMKEKGDIPEGYSVSREKKERFSLILESASTNQTSMYLCASTPRQGRNTEAFFGQGTRLTVV.

The genes are TRBV4-1 and TRBJ2-1; 7 nucleotides line up with TRBD2. The CDR3 contains 16 residues. V lost 3 bases to trimming and J lost 5 bases; unmatched junction nucleotides: 10. Germline CDR1 reads MGHRA; CDR2 reads YSYEKL. CDR3 loop: CASSQNAGTTHNEQFF. The CDR3, as DNA: TGCGCCAGCAGCCAGAACGCCGGGACTACTCACAATGAGCAGTTCTTC.

This clonotype came up a few times. The chain has TRBV12-3 or TRBV12-4 and TRBJ2-7; D is possibly TRBD2 (6 bases). Trimming removed 5 bases from V and 2 bases from J, with 13 bases in between. This CDR3 region has 14 residues. For the CDR3, the DNA is TGTGCCAGCAGTACCCTGGGGGGAGCCTACGAGCAGTACTTC. Protein sequence: CASSTLGGAYEQYF.

This clonotype has a count of ten or more. The V call is TRBV3-1, the J call TRBJ2-6; D not resolved. The CDR3 contains 13 residues. Germline V gives CDR1 LGHDT, CDR2 YNNKEL (reference sequence). V dropped 5 bases and J dropped 0 bases, with 2 bases sitting between them. The CDR3 coding sequence is TGTGCCAGCAGCGCCTCTGGGGCCAACGTCCTGACTTTC. Residues: CASSASGANVLTF.

This clonotype was seen repeatedly, ten times or more. The gene calls are TRBV10-3 and TRBJ2-1, with 12 bases lining up with TRBD2. V shed 6 bases, J shed 8 bases, and the junction held 11 bases outside the gene matches. Germline assignment: CDR1 ENHRY and CDR2 SYGVKD. The CDR3 runs to 16 residues. This chain's CDR3 is CAIRDRSSGRADEQFF. In nucleotides, the CDR3 is TGTGCCATCAGGGACCGTTCTAGCGGGAGGGCCGATGAGCAGTTCTTC.

The chain has TRBV5-1 and TRBJ2-1, with D maybe TRBD2 (6 bases). The germline V gene encodes CDR1 SGHRS and CDR2 YFSETQ. The CDR3 extends over 17 amino acids. Deletions cut 0 bases from V and 5 bases from J, with 18 bases between. The CDR3 DNA follows: TGCGCCAGCAGCTTGGGTAGTCTAGCGCAGACAAACAATGAGCAGTTCTTC. Encoded protein: CASSLGSLAQTNNEQFF.

This clonotype has at least ten counts. Written as DNA, the CDR3 is TGTGCCAGCACCGACTACAGGGGGCTTACTGAAGCTTTCTTT. Its translation: CASTDYRGLTEAFF. This chain uses TRBV6-1 with TRBJ1-1, with TRBD1 matching over 9 bases. Per the germline V gene, CDR1 is MNHNS and CDR2 is SASEGT. This CDR3 has 14 amino acids. J was trimmed by 5 bases and V by 7 bases; bases with no gene match: 8.

The sample holds a few counts of this clonotype. The CDR3 region has the DNA TGTGCCAGCAGCCAACAACCGGGACTAAACCAAGAGACCCAGTACTTC. It is translated as CASSQQPGLNQETQYF. The chain recombines TRBV7-2 with TRBJ2-5; 7 positions agree with TRBD2. Trimming removed 5 bases from V and 0 bases from J; junction bases left unmatched: 9. CDR3 size: 16 residues. CDR1 and CDR2 from the germline V gene are SGHTA and FQGNSA.

This clonotype was counted ten times or more. The chain joins TRBV27 to TRBJ2-7; the match to TRBD1 covers 9 bases. Germline trimming cut 4 bases from V and 5 bases from J; bases unmatched to any gene: 6. The CDR3 consists of 14 residues. Germline V gene data show CDR1 as MNHEY and CDR2 as SMNVEV (reference sequence). The CDR3 is CASSYRGRRNEQYF. CDR3 nucleotides: TGTGCCAGCAGTTACAGGGGGCGTCGAAACGAGCAGTACTTC.

This clonotype showed up many times. The chain recombines TRBV14 with TRBJ2-5; D is unresolved. V lost 1 base to trimming and J lost 7 bases, with 13 bases between them. This CDR3 spans 14 amino acids. Per germline, CDR1 SGHDN and CDR2 FVKESK. CDR3 residues: CASSQVYSSATQYF. The CDR3 region has the DNA TGTGCCAGCAGCCAAGTTTACAGTTCGGCGACCCAGTACTTC.

This clonotype was observed a few times. This sequence joins TRBV12-3 or TRBV12-4 and TRBJ1-6; TRBD1 is a possible D gene (6 bases). The V end lost 2 bases, the J end lost 2 bases, and 16 bases lay between the germline ends. The CDR3 sequence is 18 residues long. This CDR3 reads CASSLRVGDITYNSPLHF. The CDR3 region has the DNA TGTGCCAGCAGTTTACGGGTTGGGGACATTACCTATAATTCACCCCTCCACTTT.

This chain links TRBV12-3 or TRBV12-4 with TRBJ2-5; the match to TRBD1 covers 11 bases. CDR3 length: 16 residues. J gave up 5 bases and V 6 bases, and 11 bases lay outside the gene matches. The CDR3 DNA reads TGTGCCAGCAGAAGGACAGGGGGCATGATTGGGGAGACCCAGTACTTC. Translating it yields CASRRTGGMIGETQYF.

This clonotype appeared a few times. This chain uses TRBV12-3 or TRBV12-4 with TRBJ2-7; 14 nucleotides align to TRBD2. The CDR3 covers 20 residues. The J segment lost 3 bases and the V segment lost 6 bases, leaving 19 bases of the junction unmatched. CDR3 sequence: CASRPTPGLAGALGNYEQYF. DNA of the CDR3: TGTGCCAGCAGACCCACTCCGGGACTAGCGGGAGCCTTAGGAAACTACGAGCAGTACTTC.